What follows is one T cell receptor (beta chain) and its context. Its recognized antigen is unknown. No clone much larger than this one lies a single base away; base qualities are absent. The method behind the library was the immunoSEQ multiplex PCR assay. A mixture of 60 forward primers for TCR Vbeta segments and 13 reverse primers for TCR Jbeta segments was used in the multiplex PCR. A multiplex PCR assay on genomic DNA amplified the CDR3 region of rearranged TCR beta genes. On the Illumina HiSeq System, the amplified TCR beta libraries were sequenced as 87-base-pair reads. In the original analysis: In a later analysis, 70 million to 95 million unique TCR beta chains were counted across the roughly 610 repertoires, and about 10 million of these chains were shared by at least two donors. To remove PCR and sequencing errors, raw reads were error-corrected and collapsed into unique sequences using a nearest-neighbor algorithm that merged closely related sequences. V, D and J gene segments were assigned by aligning CDR3 sequences to IMGT reference sequences. For a sequence to be retained, a match of at least six nucleotides was required to both a V gene segment and a J gene segment. A rearrangement was called productive if the CDR3 had no stop codons and remained in frame with V and J, and every other rearrangement was called non-productive. CDR3 was defined according to IMGT convention as the region running from the second conserved V-encoded cysteine to the conserved J-encoded phenylalanine. In an earlier analysis of 587 of the donors, sequences lacking an unambiguous match to a single V gene segment were excluded. An earlier analysis of 500 to 600 of the donors classified V segments as functional when productive rearrangements were above 56.7% and as segregating when the standard deviation between donors was above 5%. A statistical classification framework was built for diagnosing cytomegalovirus status from the catalog of TCR beta chain sequences. A later analysis assigned V and J genes by comparing TCR nucleotide sequences with IMGT/GENE-DB human TR gene sequences. In a later analysis, CDR3 sequences and most-parsimonious VDJ recombination scenarios were assigned using the TCRdist pipeline. In a later analysis, each TCR beta chain was defined by its CDR3 amino acid sequence together with its V-gene family, and reads lacking a unique V-gene family were excluded. To address suspected cross-contamination and a sequencing artifact, a later analysis removed a few hundred highly shared, low-generation-probability nucleotide sequences. In a later analysis, a clonal expansion index was calculated for each public chain from normalized within-repertoire ranks of inferred template counts. In a later analysis, generation probabilities were computed with a VDJ recombination model fitted to out-of-frame rearrangements, and the resulting probabilities were checked against IGoR. A later analysis scored TCR-TCR, TCR-HLA and TCR-CMV co-occurrence with hypergeometric tests, applying a repertoire-size bias correction to TCR pairs. False discovery rates were estimated in a later analysis by permuting HLA or CMV assignments 20 times. In a later analysis, co-occurring TCRs were grouped with DBSCAN, and TCRdist sequence similarity was added when clustering was performed within HLA-allele-positive subsets. Repertoires with fewer than 30,000 or more than 120,000 public chains, plus five repertoires with anomalous nucleotide sharing, were excluded from co-occurrence clustering. TCRdb limited this immuneACCESS table to in-frame rearrangements with V and J called. A share of clones is missing; checked studies link under half to unresolved V genes, and the rest is unexplained. V and J calls and clone size are as listed in that table; D and trimming were resolved from the DNA. The sample table contains 150,000 or so clones; only one count was recorded for around 80% of them. The top ten clones comprise 1.5% to 2.5% of the sample.

The record originates from a study of cytomegalovirus exposure and HLA in healthy donors (dated by TCRdb to 2015 to 2018). Background for the entire study: An earlier analysis of roughly 500 of the donors reported approximately 290 Gb of sequence data and 117 million unique TCR beta sequences from some 180 million T cells. Around 300 gigabases of sequencing data and approximately 85 million unique TCR sequences were included in an early release covering about 700 HLA-typed donors. Of the roughly 400 genotyped donors, approximately 81% were placed in the genetic ancestry cluster associated with self-reported Caucasian donors. The study aimed to test whether signatures of past pathogen exposure could be identified by cataloging public T cell receptors. The study profiled the T cell repertoires of some 610 subjects by immunosequencing and related them to cytomegalovirus serostatus. Besides the first cohort of under 700 subjects, a separate validation cohort made up of over 100 different subjects was used. To predict cytomegalovirus infection status, the study brought together high-throughput TCR immunosequencing, statistical association of individual TCRs with disease status, and machine learning. In a later analysis, previously published TCR beta repertoires from about 670 donors were re-analyzed and high-resolution HLA genotyping was added so that TCR occurrence patterns could be studied. Rather than drawing on any new phenotypic data, the later analysis identified candidate immune exposures from TCR beta sequences and the way those sequences occurred across donors. An earlier analysis of 587 of the donors used high-throughput TCR beta sequencing to judge whether each TCR beta V gene segment behaved as functional or pseudogenic. Donor age, sex, ethnicity and CMV serostatus were compiled together with the repertoire data. A later genetic analysis took genome-wide SNP genotypes for about three fifths of the roughly 670 donors and used that subset as a discovery cohort. Every discovery cohort repertoire had been produced on one sequencing platform. Class I and class II HLA loci were covered by the typing at four-digit resolution. The number of donors typed differed by locus, with 629-630 for A, B, C, DRB1 and DQB1, 522 for DQA1, under 610 for DPA1, and some 440 for DPB1. Five DR-DQ haplotypes were handled as single units for association and clustering, since linkage in the cohort was strong. Among about 370 genotyped donors of the cohort, an average of approximately 240,000 unique TCR beta nucleotide sequences was sequenced per donor, of which roughly 17% were non-productive. The investigation overall reported the following: In a later analysis, 15,000 to 20,000 TCR beta sequences were associated with specific HLA alleles at a false discovery rate of 0.05. Because counts were too low, seventeen rarely observed V segments, including chromosome 9 orphons, were left out of the earlier analysis of 500 to 750 of the donors. The authors suggested that the approach could potentially be extended to other disease states and immunological phenotypes. When HLA alleles, especially DR and DQ, strongly co-occurred, TCR associations were difficult to assign to individual alleles. In a later analysis, HLA-associated TCR beta chains were found to be more clonally expanded and to have lower generation probabilities than equally common non-associated chains. According to a later genetic analysis, donors in an Asian-associated ancestry cluster had fewer N-insertions in productive TCRs than the approximately 670-donor mean. A further reported finding was that TCR beta sequences accurately predicted the HLA-A and HLA-B alleles for most subjects in the first cohort. Three of the identified cytomegalovirus-associated TCR beta chains were confirmed in vitro to be specific for cytomegalovirus antigens. Presence/absence analyses assumed roughly uniform sequencing depth across donors, an assumption that may not hold. According to a later analysis, most CMV-associated TCR beta chains appeared to be HLA-restricted, and the HLA associations seemed to be driven largely by CMV exposure. In an earlier analysis of over 550 of the donors, most TCR beta V segments were observed in productive rearrangements about 87% or about 30% of the time, broadly matching IMGT annotations. Because HLA typing was missing for some donors at each locus, association tests included only the typed subset. The sequencing pipeline was judged likely to have produced a cluster of highly shared sequence variants as a technical artifact. In both the original and validation cohorts, the classifier was reported to diagnose cytomegalovirus status with high specificity and sensitivity. A later genetic analysis associated a missense DCLRE1C variant with V-gene and J-gene trimming of TCR beta chains, and an independent cohort replicated the association. A total of roughly 160 TCR beta chains were listed by the study as associated with cytomegalovirus. The cohort was sequenced for TCR beta chains only, and without alpha or paired-chain data the features that could be detected were limited. Most TCR sequences were seen in very few donors, while some public TCRs were found in many individuals. Several of the top co-occurrence clusters appeared to be linked to parvovirus B19, influenza, CMV and Epstein-Barr virus, according to a later analysis. Linkage disequilibrium might explain the correlated functional status among segregating V segments, but an unknown experimental factor could not be excluded. A later analysis found that TCR association rates varied across HLA loci, with DRB1 alleles showing the most associated TCRs and HLA-C alleles the fewest. Immune exposure information for the cohort was limited to CMV serostatus.

The cohort was made up of about 610 healthy bone marrow donors. At the time of sampling, every cohort member was nominally healthy, though immune exposures that went unrecorded were likely present. The donor tested CMV seronegative, placing the donor among the approximately 360 seronegative members of the cohort. A peripheral blood sample was provided by each donor, and peripheral blood mononuclear cells were used for TCR beta sequencing. The Qiagen DNeasy Blood Extraction Kit was used to extract genomic DNA from the blood cell samples. This receptor was obtained from a woman aged 40 to 49 in good health and CMV-seronegative. Sequenced material: PBMCs.

The nucleotide sequence is TGTGCCAGCAGCTTAACGCACCGCGGAGGGCAGACTCAGTACTTC. It translates to CASSLTHRGGQTQYF. The sequence is built from TRBV7-2 and TRBJ2-7; the D region possibly corresponds to TRBD2 (6 bases align). Taken from the germline V gene, the CDR1 and CDR2 loops are SGHTA and FQGNSA. From its cysteine to its phenylalanine, the CDR3 spans 15 amino acids. Only the CDR3 DNA is retained, 45 bases long and in frame from the first base. V is shortened by 2 bases, J by 10 bases, and the region joining them spans 21 bases.